The rows below give T cell receptor beta chains drawn from one sample of a study of beta chain features in type 1 diabetes. The data were produced by immunoSEQ multiplex PCR, yet TCRdb's version contains in-frame clones alone and is incomplete. The table has 250,000 or so clones, 11% to 15% seen once. The sequenced material came from naive CD4+ T cells from blood. The receptor set was obtained from a man aged 25 to 45 with type 1 diabetes. CDR3s include the opening cysteine and the closing phenylalanine or tryptophan. The order of the fields is CDR3 DNA, CDR3 protein, J gene, clone size, V gene, D gene. The D gene is left open where the match is weak. Not every row has a clone size; where given, it reads once, few, many or a size class.

TGTGCCAGCAGTCGGGGGGGCCTGGCAGATACGCAGTATTTT | CASSRGGLADTQYF | TRBJ2-3 | few | TRBV11-2 | TRBD2
TGTGCCTGGAGGCGACAAGAAGGCACCATATATTTT | CAWRRQEGTIYF | TRBJ1-3 | . | TRBV30 | .
TGCAGCGTTGGGAGACTAGCGGGGCAAGAGACCCAGTACTTC | CSVGRLAGQETQYF | TRBJ2-5 | . | TRBV29-1 | TRBD2
TGTGCCTGGGCCCCCGGCGGAAAGGGGGACAATCAGCCCCAGCATTTT | CAWAPGGKGDNQPQHF | TRBJ1-5 | few | TRBV30 | .
TGTGCCAGCAGCTTCGGGGAGCACTATGGCTACACCTTC | CASSFGEHYGYTF | TRBJ1-2 | . | TRBV11-2 | .
TGTGCCAGCAGCTTAGAGGCAGGGCCTAAGACGACCCAGTACTTC | CASSLEAGPKTTQYF | TRBJ2-5 | . | TRBV7-9 | .
TGCGCCAGCAGCCCCGGACAGGGCTTGAACACTGAAGCTTTCTTT | CASSPGQGLNTEAFF | TRBJ1-1 | . | TRBV5-1 | TRBD1
TGTGCCAGTAGTATCCTCCAGGACACTGAAGCTTTCTTT | CASSILQDTEAFF | TRBJ1-1 | few | TRBV19 | .
TGTGCCAGTAGTGTGGACAGGGCGACTCGGTCTGAAGCTTTCTTT | CASSVDRATRSEAFF | TRBJ1-1 | . | TRBV19 | TRBD1
TGTGCCAGTGCAAGACAGGGTGACCAAGAGACCCAGTACTTC | CASARQGDQETQYF | TRBJ2-5 | few | TRBV11-3 | TRBD1
TGTGCCATCAGTGAGGAGGGACTAGCAACAGATACGCAGTATTTT | CAISEEGLATDTQYF | TRBJ2-3 | few | TRBV10-3 | TRBD2
TGTGCCGCCCGTACAGGCTCTGGGGCCAACGTCCTGACTTTC | CAARTGSGANVLTF | TRBJ2-6 | once | TRBV6-5 | .
TGCGCCAGCAGCGCCGGGACAGGGATCGGCGAGCAGTACTTC | CASSAGTGIGEQYF | TRBJ2-7 | . | TRBV5-1 | TRBD1
TGTGCCAGCAGCGTGGGGGGGCTGGACTACAATGAGCAGTTCTTC | CASSVGGLDYNEQFF | TRBJ2-1 | few | TRBV9 | .
TGCAGCGTTCAAGACAGGGCCGATGAAAAACTGTTTTTT | CSVQDRADEKLFF | TRBJ1-4 | few | TRBV29-1 | TRBD1
TGTGCCAGCAGCTTGTATGTAGCGGGGTCCTACAATGAGCAGTTCTTC | CASSLYVAGSYNEQFF | TRBJ2-1 | few | TRBV5-6 | TRBD2
TGTGCCAGCAGCAAAGTCGGGGACAGGGACTCCTACGAGCAGTACTTC | CASSKVGDRDSYEQYF | TRBJ2-7 | . | TRBV21-1 | .
TGTGCCAGCAGCGGTTCGACTAGCCGGAGGGGAGAGACCCAGTACTTC | CASSGSTSRRGETQYF | TRBJ2-5 | . | TRBV11-2 | TRBD2
TGTGCCAGCAGTGCTCCAGGGATCTACGAGCAGTACTTC | CASSAPGIYEQYF | TRBJ2-7 | . | TRBV2 | .
TGCAGCGGCGAGACTAGCACAGATACGCAGTATTTT | CSGETSTDTQYF | TRBJ2-3 | few | TRBV29-1 | .
TGTGCCAGTGCGGACAGGAGCAATCAGCCCCAGCATTTT | CASADRSNQPQHF | TRBJ1-5 | few | TRBV25-1 | TRBD1
TGTGCCAGTAGTATTAATGGGCGCAATCAGCCCCAGCATTTT | CASSINGRNQPQHF | TRBJ1-5 | . | TRBV19 | .
TGTGCCAGCAGTTTCGGGGGGCTAGGAGGCTACACCTTC | CASSFGGLGGYTF | TRBJ1-2 | few | TRBV27 | .
TGTGCCAGCAGCCCCCCGGGGATGCCCTACAATGAGCAGTTCTTC | CASSPPGMPYNEQFF | TRBJ2-1 | . | TRBV7-9 | .
TGTGCCAGCAGCCCGGGACAGGGGGACCAAGAGACCCAGTACTTC | CASSPGQGDQETQYF | TRBJ2-5 | . | TRBV4-2 | TRBD1
TGCGCCAGCAGCGCCGGACTAGCGGGGGGGCAAAATACGCAGTATTTT | CASSAGLAGGQNTQYF | TRBJ2-3 | . | TRBV5-1 | TRBD2
TGTGCCAGTAGTGTACCATACAGGGAGGGTTTAGAGACCCAGTACTTC | CASSVPYREGLETQYF | TRBJ2-5 | . | TRBV19 | .
TGTGCCAGCAGCATGAGCGGGATTGGAGATACGCAGTATTTT | CASSMSGIGDTQYF | TRBJ2-3 | few | TRBV5-4 | TRBD2
TGTGCCTGGAGCTTAGGGACAGGGGGTCGTCAGCCCCAGCATTTT | CAWSLGTGGRQPQHF | TRBJ1-5 | few | TRBV30 | TRBD1
TGCAGCGTCGTTAGCGGGTACCCAGATACGCAGTATTTT | CSVVSGYPDTQYF | TRBJ2-3 | . | TRBV29-1 | TRBD2
TGTGCCACCGGACAGAGCTACGAGCAGTACTTC | CATGQSYEQYF | TRBJ2-7 | few | TRBV2 | .
TGCGCCAGCAGCCAAGGCCTAGCGGATTCCACAGATACGCAGTATTTT | CASSQGLADSTDTQYF | TRBJ2-3 | . | TRBV4-1 | TRBD2
TGTGCCAGCAGCCAAGCCAGGGGTAATTCACCCCTCCACTTT | CASSQARGNSPLHF | TRBJ1-6 | . | TRBV14 | .
TGCGCCAGCAGCCAAAACGGACTAGCGGCGGCCTACGAGCAGTACTTC | CASSQNGLAAAYEQYF | TRBJ2-7 | few | TRBV4-1 | TRBD2
TGTGCCAGCAGCTCAAGGGGGGGTGGAGGCCAAGAGACCCAGTACTTC | CASSSRGGGGQETQYF | TRBJ2-5 | . | TRBV11-2 | .
TGTGCCTGGAGTGTACAGGGTCCGGAAGATACGCAGTATTTT | CAWSVQGPEDTQYF | TRBJ2-3 | . | TRBV30 | .
TGCGCCAGCAGCATCCAGGGGGCCCTGAACACTGAAGCTTTCTTT | CASSIQGALNTEAFF | TRBJ1-1 | . | TRBV5-1 | TRBD1
TGTGCCAGCAGTTCAGGAGGTGAAGGAGGGGAAAAACTGTTTTTT | CASSSGGEGGEKLFF | TRBJ1-4 | . | TRBV28 | .
TGTGCCAGCAGCGTACAGTTTAGCAATCAGCCCCAGCATTTT | CASSVQFSNQPQHF | TRBJ1-5 | once | TRBV11-2 | .
TGTGCCAGCACCATGACTAGCGGGAGTTCCTACGAGCAGTACTTC | CASTMTSGSSYEQYF | TRBJ2-7 | few | TRBV2 | TRBD2
TGTGCCAGCAGTGATGGGGACAGCCGGGGCTACACCTTC | CASSDGDSRGYTF | TRBJ1-2 | . | TRBV6-1 | TRBD1
TGTGCCAGCAACCCTAGCACCGGGGAGCTGTTTTTT | CASNPSTGELFF | TRBJ2-2 | . | TRBV28 | .
TGTGCCAGTACCTCTGACAGGGGCGGACAGCCCCAGCATTTT | CASTSDRGGQPQHF | TRBJ1-5 | . | TRBV19 | TRBD1
TGTGCCAGCAGTGAGGACGGACAGGGCTACGAGCAGTACTTC | CASSEDGQGYEQYF | TRBJ2-7 | few | TRBV2 | TRBD1
TGTGCCAGCAGTTTACGGATGGCGGTGAATTCACCCCTCCACTTT | CASSLRMAVNSPLHF | TRBJ1-6 | . | TRBV6-6 | .
TGCAGCGTCCAGGGGGCCTCCTACGAGCAGTACTTC | CSVQGASYEQYF | TRBJ2-7 | . | TRBV29-1 | TRBD1